The 23 T cell receptor beta chains in this list originate from one sample, sequenced in a study of human T cells and chemical hapten exposure (dated by TCRdb to about 2021). The time point label, as the study defines it: patch test 3, about 24 weeks after DPC sensitization. The sample's treatment or condition label is to be understood as: therapeutic diphenylcyclopropenone sensitization with weekly scalp DPC. Library prep was done by RACE. The sequencer listed for this sample is NextSeq 500. The raw public data were reprocessed by TCRdb itself: fastp quality trimming at Q25, MiXCR clonotype calling, in-frame beta chains only. Identical CDR3 protein sequences are pooled into one entry, listed with their most common genes and DNA. The sample contains about 92,000 distinct CDR3 sequences, approximately 11% of them found a single time. The ten largest clones add up to approximately 0.99% of the sample.

This material consisted of whole blood, taken in connection with sensitization to the hapten diphenylcyclopropenone (DPC). These receptors were obtained from a woman aged 30 to 39 with alopecia areata. Some clones in this sample may be carry-over from other donors' samples.

At least ten counts were recorded for this clonotype. V is TRBV28 and J is TRBJ1-5; 7 bases line up with TRBD1. CDR1 MDHEN and CDR2 SYDVKM come from the germline V gene. The CDR3 loop spans 14 amino acids. With V trimmed by 6 bases and J by 6 bases, 8 bases remained unmatched. In DNA, the CDR3 is TGTGCCAGCAGGACCGACAGGGATGGTCAGCCCCAGCATTTT. It translates to CASRTDRDGQPQHF.

At least ten counts were recorded for this clonotype. The CDR3 reads CSVAAGGNTEAFF. CDR3 nucleotides: TGCAGCGTTGCGGCAGGCGGGAACACTGAAGCTTTCTTT. The chain links TRBV29-1 to TRBJ1-1, with D unresolved. With 4 bases removed from V and 1 base from J, the gap between germline ends came to 10 bases. Germline V gene sequence: CDR1 SQVTM, CDR2 ANQGSEA. The CDR3 is made up of 13 amino acids. The complete variable domain, with remaining parts taken from reference TRBV29-1 and TRBJ1-1, reads SAVISQKPSRDICQRGTSLTIQCQVDSQVTMMFWYRQQPGQSLTLIATANQGSEATYESGFVIDKFPISRPNLTFSTLTVSNMSPEDSSIYLCSVAAGGNTEAFFGQGTRLTVV.

Many counts were recorded for this clonotype. This chain connects TRBV5-5 to TRBJ1-1; D gene ambiguous. The CDR3 loop spans 13 amino acids. Trimming took off 0 bases at V and 0 bases at J, with 3 bases between the two ends. Per the germline V gene, CDR1 is SGHKS and CDR2 is YYEKEE (reference sequence). CDR3 amino acids: CASSLEVNTEAFF. CDR3 sequence (DNA): TGTGCCAGCAGCTTGGAAGTGAACACTGAAGCTTTCTTT.

CDR3 amino acids: CASSSRPDRAQETQYF. The DNA for the CDR3 is TGTGCCAGCAGCTCTAGACCCGACAGAGCCCAAGAGACCCAGTACTTC. The J gene is TRBJ2-5, the V gene TRBV5-5; D is possibly TRBD1 (5 bases). CDR1 is SGHKS, CDR2 YYEKEE, per germline (reference sequence). The CDR3 is 16 amino acids. V lost 3 bases, J lost 1 base, and 16 bases lay in between.

A note on this clonotype: Since a much larger clone is just one base distant, this may be a read error. J is TRBJ2-2 and V is TRBV4-1; TRBD2 is a possible D gene (5 bases). The CDR3 contains 12 residues. Per germline, CDR1 MGHRA and CDR2 YSYEKL. The CDR3 region has the DNA TGCGCCAGCAGCCAAGTGTTCGGGGTGCTGTTTTTT. Translation: CASSQVFGVLFF.

The V and J genes are TRBV12-3 or TRBV12-4 and TRBJ2-5; 10 nucleotides match TRBD1. The CDR3 sequence is 14 residues long. J was trimmed by 4 bases and V by 6 bases; bases with no gene match: 5. CDR3 nucleotide sequence: TGTGCCAGCAGCCTGACAGGGGGCCCAGAGACCCAGTACTTC. Its translation is CASSLTGGPETQYF.

The V gene is TRBV18, the J gene TRBJ2-1; D is perhaps TRBD2 (6 bases). V lost 3 bases to trimming and J lost 6 bases, with 9 bases between them. Looked up from germline, CDR1 is KGHSH and CDR2 is LQKENI. This CDR3 has 13 residues. CDR3 sequence (DNA): TGTGCCAGCTCACCGGGACTTTCCAATGAGCAGTTCTTC. Translating it yields CASSPGLSNEQFF.

The chain links TRBV20-1 to TRBJ2-1, with D possibly TRBD1 on 6 matching bases. Germline V gene sequence: CDR1 DFQATT, CDR2 SNEGSKA (reference sequence). The ends were cut back, 3 bases at V and 4 bases at J, with 13 bases in the middle. The length of the CDR3 is 14 residues. This CDR3 is CSARRTVKYNEQFF. DNA for the CDR3: TGCAGTGCTAGGCGGACAGTTAAGTACAATGAGCAGTTCTTC.

This clonotype was seen many times. The V call is TRBV29-1, the J call TRBJ1-2; no clear D. Trimming cost V 0 bases and J 1 base, with 9 bases left between them. This CDR3 comprises 14 residues. Germline CDR1 reads SQVTM; CDR2 reads ANQGSEA. The CDR3 sequence: CSVEEAQINYGYTF. The DNA of the CDR3 is TGCAGCGTTGAAGAGGCCCAAATTAACTATGGCTACACCTTC. Supplemented by reference TRBV29-1 and TRBJ1-2, the full variable domain reads SAVISQKPSRDICQRGTSLTIQCQVDSQVTMMFWYRQQPGQSLTLIATANQGSEATYESGFVIDKFPISRPNLTFSTLTVSNMSPEDSSIYLCSVEEAQINYGYTFGSGTRLTVV.

The rearrangement links TRBV18 to TRBJ1-5, with a weak D call TRBD1 (5 bases). CDR1 is KGHSH, CDR2 LQKENI, per germline. Trimming shortened V by 2 bases and J by 1 base, and 12 bases separated the two germline ends. The CDR3 consists of 16 residues. In DNA form, the CDR3 reads TGTGCCAGCTCACCATCTCCGGGGCAAAGCAATCAGCCCCAGCATTTT. Its translation is CASSPSPGQSNQPQHF. The variable domain in full, with the rest retrieved from reference TRBV18 and TRBJ1-5, is NAGVMQNPRHLVRRRGQEARLRCSPMKGHSHVYWYRQLPEEGLKFMVYLQKENIIDESGMPKERFSAEFPKEGPSILRIQQVVRGDSAAYFCASSPSPGQSNQPQHFGDGTRLSIL.

V gene TRBV28 combines with J gene TRBJ2-7, with D maybe TRBD1 (5 bases). The CDR3 has 11 residues. Germline CDR1 reads MDHEN; CDR2 reads SYDVKM. The germline V and J ends were trimmed by 6 bases and 6 bases, with 9 bases remaining between them. The CDR3 sequence is CASRGPFEQYF. The DNA for the CDR3 is TGTGCCAGCAGGGGGCCCTTCGAGCAGTACTTC.

This clonotype was picked up one time. This chain joins TRBV2 and TRBJ2-2; 8 bases line up with TRBD1. Germline CDR1 SNHLY, CDR2 FYNNEI. The CDR3 spans 14 residues. V was pared by 6 bases and J by 5 bases, with 5 bases of the junction left unmatched. The DNA for the CDR3 is TGTGCCAGCAGCAGGGGGCTAGGGACCGGGGAGCTGTTTTTT. This gives the protein CASSRGLGTGELFF.

This clonotype showed up just a few times. The chain carries TRBV5-1 and TRBJ2-7; 7 nucleotides line up with TRBD2. The CDR3 extends over 14 amino acids. V trimming: 3 bases; J trimming: 6 bases; junction bases outside the gene matches: 9. Per germline, CDR1 SGHRS and CDR2 YFSETQ. The CDR3 protein is CASSSSGGAGEQYF. In DNA, the CDR3 is TGCGCCAGCAGCTCTAGCGGCGGGGCGGGCGAGCAGTACTTC.

This clonotype has a count of ten or more. The chain uses TRBV20-1 and TRBJ2-3, with D possibly TRBD2 on 6 matching bases. The CDR3 is 14 amino acids. Trimming left V 3 bases short and J 6 bases short, with 16 bases between. Germline loops: CDR1 DFQATT, CDR2 SNEGSKA (reference sequence). In DNA form, the CDR3 reads TGCAGTGCTAGTCACGGGGGAACCTCGGATACGCAGTATTTT. Its protein is CSASHGGTSDTQYF.

The table lists this clonotype with a few counts. The CDR3 reads CASSPDRSSPLHF. CDR3 DNA: TGTGCCAGCTCACCAGATCGTAGTTCACCCCTCCACTTT. This chain joins TRBV18 and TRBJ1-6; no reliable D call. The CDR3 runs to 13 residues. CDR1 and CDR2 from the germline V gene are KGHSH and LQKENI. The V gene lost 2 bases and the J gene lost 9 bases, with 8 bases spanning the gap.

The J gene is TRBJ2-3, the V gene TRBV14, with TRBD2 matching 9 bases. V gave up 0 bases and J gave up 5 bases; unmatched junction bases: 9. Per the germline V gene, CDR1 is SGHDN and CDR2 is FVKESK. The CDR3 runs to 17 residues. The CDR3, as DNA: TGTGCCAGCAGCCAAGAAAAGGCTAGCGGGGAGGGAGATACGCAGTATTTT. Protein sequence: CASSQEKASGEGDTQYF.

This clonotype was seen a few times. The chain recombines TRBV29-1 with TRBJ2-5, with D maybe TRBD1 (6 bases). The V gene lost 3 bases and the J gene lost 1 base, with 15 bases spanning the gap. The length of the CDR3 is 15 residues. Germline loops: CDR1 SQVTM, CDR2 ANQGSEA. The CDR3 region has the DNA TGCAGCGTTGACCCAAGGAGGACAGCCCAAGAGACCCAGTACTTC. Translated, it gives CSVDPRRTAQETQYF.

Details on this clonotype: Its ends do not fully match the called genes, so a read error is possible. The J gene is TRBJ2-3, the V gene TRBV30; D not resolved. CDR1 GTSNPN and CDR2 SVGIG come from the germline V gene (reference sequence). CDR3 length equals 11 residues. CDR3 sequence (DNA): TGTGTCTGGAGTGTCGGAGATACGCAGTATTTT. This sequence encodes CVWSVGDTQYF.

This clonotype was recorded at least ten times. The chain uses TRBV2 and TRBJ1-1; unclear D gene. V shed 3 bases and J shed 7 bases, with 15 bases lying between them. The CDR3 consists of 14 residues. Looked up from germline, CDR1 is SNHLY and CDR2 is FYNNEI. Here the CDR3 DNA reads TGTGCCAGCAGTGACCCCAATACGAACTATGAAGCTTTCTTT. Encoded protein: CASSDPNTNYEAFF.

V gene TRBV29-1 combines with J gene TRBJ1-3, with D unresolved. Germline V gives CDR1 SQVTM, CDR2 ANQGSEA. This CDR3 has 13 amino acids. The ends were cut back, 6 bases at V and 0 bases at J, with 9 bases in the middle. CDR3 in DNA: TGCAGCGTGCGACGGTCCTCTGGAAACACCATATATTTT. Its translation is CSVRRSSGNTIYF.

This clonotype was picked up many times. This sequence joins TRBV20-1 and TRBJ2-4; 9 bases line up with TRBD1. The CDR3 loop spans 14 amino acids. Germline V gives CDR1 DFQATT, CDR2 SNEGSKA (reference sequence). J was trimmed by 3 bases and V by 6 bases; bases with no gene match: 6. CDR3 in DNA: TGCAGTGCGAAGGGACAGGGAGGCAAAAACATTCAGTACTTC. Its translation is CSAKGQGGKNIQYF.

The chain joins TRBV4-2 to TRBJ2-1, with 10 bases lining up with TRBD2. V gave up 4 bases and J gave up 4 bases; unmatched junction bases: 4. The CDR3 extends over 15 amino acids. Germline CDR1 is LGHNA and CDR2 is YNFKEQ. The CDR3 region has the DNA TGTGCCAGCAGCCTCGGGACTAGCGCGTACAATGAGCAGTTCTTC. This gives the protein CASSLGTSAYNEQFF.

In the case of this clonotype: Since the CDR3 does not end with the conserved phenylalanine or tryptophan, this likely comes from a read error. This chain joins TRBV20-1 and TRBJ2-2; 7 bases are a match to TRBD2. The CDR3 runs 14 residues. CDR1 and CDR2 from the germline V gene are DFQATT and SNEGSKA (reference sequence). V gave up 6 bases and J gave up 6 bases; unmatched junction bases: 10. The CDR3 coding sequence is TGCAGTGCCAAGGGCCGGGAGGAAGCCGGGGAGCTGTTTCTT. Its protein is CSAKGREEAGELFL.